These T cell receptor beta chains were read from a single sample in a study of beta chain features in type 1 diabetes. The data were produced by immunoSEQ multiplex PCR, yet TCRdb's version contains in-frame clones alone and is incomplete. The sample shows around 310,000 clones, roughly 12% of them seen only once. The sequencing input was naive CD4+ T cells from blood. These receptor sequences come from a woman between 18 and 30 years old with type 1 diabetes. The CDR3 runs from the conserved cysteine through the conserved F or W.

j_gene: TRBJ1-5; v_gene: TRBV29-1; CDR3aa: CSARLSQGAQHF
j_gene: TRBJ1-2; v_gene: TRBV7-9; CDR3aa: CASTAVGGLGYTF
j_gene: TRBJ2-1; v_gene: TRBV7-9; CDR3aa: CASSFGGTGVNEQFF
j_gene: TRBJ2-4; v_gene: TRBV5-1; CDR3aa: CASSLGQAGNIQYF
j_gene: TRBJ1-3; v_gene: TRBV7-9; CDR3aa: CASSLGSLSGNTIYF
j_gene: TRBJ1-2; v_gene: TRBV30; CDR3aa: CAWSPSGTYGYTF
j_gene: TRBJ2-2; v_gene: TRBV7-9; CDR3aa: CASSLGRNTGELFF
j_gene: TRBJ1-5; v_gene: TRBV29-1; CDR3aa: CSATPGGKTSVGPSRNQPQHF
j_gene: TRBJ2-1; v_gene: TRBV27; CDR3aa: CASSPGPIGGDEQFF
j_gene: TRBJ2-1; v_gene: TRBV30; CDR3aa: CAWSGGRVALTYNEQFF
j_gene: TRBJ2-5; v_gene: TRBV7-2; CDR3aa: CASSLGMAGQETQYF
j_gene: TRBJ2-1; v_gene: TRBV2; CDR3aa: CASTPYRVNNEQFF
j_gene: TRBJ2-7; v_gene: TRBV5-4; CDR3aa: CASSFGTSGPYEQYF
j_gene: TRBJ2-1; v_gene: TRBV7-2; CDR3aa: CASSLGLAGLNEQFF
j_gene: TRBJ2-5; v_gene: TRBV7-2; CDR3aa: CASSFNPGQETQYF
j_gene: TRBJ2-5; v_gene: TRBV30; CDR3aa: CAFLAGGGETQYF
j_gene: TRBJ2-5; v_gene: TRBV7-2; CDR3aa: CASSVDGAGETQYF
j_gene: TRBJ2-4; v_gene: TRBV19; CDR3aa: CASSMGTGNIQYF
j_gene: TRBJ2-6; v_gene: TRBV5-5; CDR3aa: CASSLAGTGANVLTF
j_gene: TRBJ2-1; v_gene: TRBV6-6; CDR3aa: CASRPRTSGDNEQFF
j_gene: TRBJ2-7; v_gene: TRBV9; CDR3aa: CASSLAHTSAYEQYF
j_gene: TRBJ1-1; v_gene: TRBV5-1; CDR3aa: CASSSTGINTEAFF
j_gene: TRBJ2-7; v_gene: TRBV6-5; CDR3aa: CASSRLAEYEQYF
j_gene: TRBJ2-2; v_gene: TRBV5-1; CDR3aa: CASSPSTGTNTGELFF
j_gene: TRBJ2-7; v_gene: TRBV27; CDR3aa: CASSLSPGTTSYEQYF
j_gene: TRBJ1-5; v_gene: TRBV27; CDR3aa: CASSLIGEGNQPQHF
j_gene: TRBJ2-1; v_gene: TRBV6-5; CDR3aa: CASSYQQSSYNEQFF
j_gene: TRBJ1-5; v_gene: TRBV18; CDR3aa: CASSPSSQGPLAQHF
j_gene: TRBJ1-3; v_gene: TRBV7-9; CDR3aa: CASNGQSGNTIYF
j_gene: TRBJ2-1; v_gene: TRBV7-9; CDR3aa: CASSLTGVGSYNEQFF
j_gene: TRBJ2-3; v_gene: TRBV2; CDR3aa: CASSVELAVGDTQYF
j_gene: TRBJ1-3; v_gene: TRBV6-5; CDR3aa: CASSRGGQGRATIYF
j_gene: TRBJ2-5; v_gene: TRBV15; CDR3aa: CATSTLQGQTGGETQYF
j_gene: TRBJ2-1; v_gene: TRBV28; CDR3aa: CASSSGQGSEQFF
j_gene: TRBJ2-1; v_gene: TRBV11-3; CDR3aa: CASSLSSGTGELNEQFF
j_gene: TRBJ1-2; v_gene: TRBV7-3; CDR3aa: CASSPTPPGGGSFTF
j_gene: TRBJ1-1; v_gene: TRBV21-1; CDR3aa: CASSRGTGEVTEAFF
j_gene: TRBJ2-1; v_gene: TRBV7-9; CDR3aa: CASSRTSGSYNEQFF
j_gene: TRBJ2-1; v_gene: TRBV2; CDR3aa: CASELAGVTRHEQFF
j_gene: TRBJ2-3; v_gene: TRBV7-2; CDR3aa: CASSLRTGVADTQYF
j_gene: TRBJ2-2; v_gene: TRBV4-3; CDR3aa: CASRTSGNTGELFF
j_gene: TRBJ2-5; v_gene: TRBV11-2; CDR3aa: CASSSSSGRAETQYF
j_gene: TRBJ1-1; v_gene: TRBV28; CDR3aa: CASSIRDTEAFF
j_gene: TRBJ2-1; v_gene: TRBV20-1; CDR3aa: CSASLNEQFF
j_gene: TRBJ2-1; v_gene: TRBV5-1; CDR3aa: CASSLSPFSYNEQFF
j_gene: TRBJ2-1; v_gene: TRBV11-3; CDR3aa: CASSSRGGLNEQFF
j_gene: TRBJ1-2; v_gene: TRBV6-5; CDR3aa: CASSYFSSSNYGYTF
j_gene: TRBJ2-2; v_gene: TRBV5-4; CDR3aa: CASSGPSGTGELFF
j_gene: TRBJ1-2; v_gene: TRBV2; CDR3aa: CASRNTGGGYTF
j_gene: TRBJ2-1; v_gene: TRBV7-2; CDR3aa: CASSTRRGTGFNNEQFF
j_gene: TRBJ2-3; v_gene: TRBV5-1; CDR3aa: CASSWGRGLADTQYF
j_gene: TRBJ2-1; v_gene: TRBV7-2; CDR3aa: CASSLGGVSNEQFF
j_gene: TRBJ2-2; v_gene: TRBV12-5; CDR3aa: CASGARLAGSGELFF
j_gene: TRBJ1-2; v_gene: TRBV29-1; CDR3aa: CSAGQGANYGYTF
j_gene: TRBJ2-2; v_gene: TRBV7-7; CDR3aa: CASSSDRGSTGELFF
j_gene: TRBJ1-2; v_gene: TRBV2; CDR3aa: CASVPGTGHYGYTF
j_gene: TRBJ2-1; v_gene: TRBV7-3; CDR3aa: CASSYGTGSYNEQFF
j_gene: TRBJ2-5; v_gene: TRBV5-1; CDR3aa: CASSLSRLAGGQETQYF
j_gene: TRBJ1-2; v_gene: TRBV6-5; CDR3aa: CASSYTGQVDGYTF